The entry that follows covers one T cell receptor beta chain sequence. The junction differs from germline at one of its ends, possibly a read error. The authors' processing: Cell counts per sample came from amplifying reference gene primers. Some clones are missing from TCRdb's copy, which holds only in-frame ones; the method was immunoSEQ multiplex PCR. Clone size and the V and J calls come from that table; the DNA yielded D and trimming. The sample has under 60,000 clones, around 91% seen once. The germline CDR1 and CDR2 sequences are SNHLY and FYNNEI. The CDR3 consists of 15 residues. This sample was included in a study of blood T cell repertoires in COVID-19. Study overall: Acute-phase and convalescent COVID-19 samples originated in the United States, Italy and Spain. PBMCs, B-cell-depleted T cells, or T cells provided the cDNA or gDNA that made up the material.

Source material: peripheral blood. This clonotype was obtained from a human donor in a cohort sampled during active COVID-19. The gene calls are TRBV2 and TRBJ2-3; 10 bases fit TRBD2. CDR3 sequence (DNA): TGTGCCAGCAGTAGGGTAGCGGGAGGCACGGATACGCAGTATTTT. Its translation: CASSRVAGGTDTQYF.